One sample yielded the 20 T cell receptor beta chains listed below, sequenced in a study of T cell responses to AZD1222 COVID-19 vaccine. The protocol was immunoSEQ multiplex PCR, while the TCRdb copy is restricted to in-frame clones and leaves out a portion. The data contain over 95,000 clones, more than 85% of them singletons. The sample here was peripheral blood, taken 28 days after the second AZD1222 dose. The origin of the receptors is an adult who received the AZD1222 COVID-19 vaccine.

CDR3 residues: CASSLSGLSEAFF. In DNA form, the CDR3 reads TGCGCCAGCAGCTTGTCGGGACTCTCTGAAGCTTTCTTT. This chain connects TRBV5-1 to TRBJ1-1; D perhaps matches TRBD1 (5 bases). Germline V CDR1 and CDR2: SGHRS, YFSETQ. The V end lost 1 base, the J end lost 6 bases, and 10 bases lay between the germline ends. There are 13 residues in the CDR3.

J is TRBJ1-2 and V is TRBV5-5; 10 bases align to TRBD1. Germline CDR1 SGHKS, CDR2 YYEKEE (reference sequence). The CDR3 loop spans 14 amino acids. Trimming at V came to 1 base and at J to 6 bases, leaving 3 bases not matched to a gene. CDR3 nucleotide sequence: TGTGCCAGCAGCTTGAGGGGACAGGGGAATGGCTACACCTTC. Amino acids: CASSLRGQGNGYTF.

The chain joins TRBV28 to TRBJ1-2, with 8 bases matching TRBD1. The CDR3 is made up of 15 amino acids. V lost 8 bases and J lost 0; bases outside the gene matches: 8. From germline, CDR1 is MDHEN and CDR2 SYDVKM. The CDR3 is CASRGRGQANYGYTF. The CDR3 region has the DNA TGTGCCAGCCGAGGGAGGGGACAGGCTAACTATGGCTACACCTTC.

The chain combines TRBV5-1 with TRBJ1-5; no clear D gene. Trimming took off 0 bases at V and 0 bases at J, with 7 bases between the two ends. The length of the CDR3 is 15 residues. CDR1 is SGHRS and CDR2 is YFSETQ in the germline V gene. The CDR3 DNA reads TGCGCCAGCAGCTTGGCTGGGAATAGCAATCAGCCCCAGCATTTT. Translated, it gives CASSLAGNSNQPQHF.

This clone was observed a single time. The J gene is TRBJ1-2, the V gene TRBV6-5; no clear D. Germline V lookup: CDR1 MNHEY, CDR2 SVGAGI. This CDR3 comprises 13 residues. Trimming shortened V by 7 bases and J by 4 bases, and 13 bases separated the two germline ends. In DNA form, the CDR3 reads TGTGCCAGCATACCCCAGGATAGCTATGGCTACACCTTC. The encoded protein is CASIPQDSYGYTF.

The genes are TRBV7-9 and TRBJ2-3; no definite D call. Germline CDR1 is SEHNR and CDR2 is FQNEAQ (reference sequence). Between the trimmed V and J ends, which lost 5 bases and 7 bases, there was a span of 10 bases. There are 12 residues in the CDR3. The CDR3 nucleotides read TGTGCCAGCAGCACTCTGGAGCATACGCAGTATTTT. It yields the protein CASSTLEHTQYF. The whole variable domain, filled in from reference TRBV7-9 and TRBJ2-3, reads DTGVSQNPRHKITKRGQNVTFRCDPISEHNRLYWYRQTLGQGPEFLTYFQNEAQLEKSRLLSDRFSAERPKGSFSTLEIQRTEQGDSAMYLCASSTLEHTQYFGPGTRLTVL.

The rearrangement uses TRBV20-1 and TRBJ1-1; D gene ambiguous. The CDR3 has 13 amino acids. In germline, CDR1 is DFQATT, CDR2 SNEGSKA (reference sequence). The V end was cut by 3 bases, the J end by 0 bases, with 8 bases between. CDR3 DNA sequence: TGCAGTGCTAGTGCCGACATGAACACTGAAGCTTTCTTT. Translated, it gives CSASADMNTEAFF.

In its sample, this clone was seen a few times. The gene calls are TRBV5-1 and TRBJ2-5, with 9 bases identical to TRBD1. Germline-derived CDR1 and CDR2 are SGHRS and YFSETQ. J was trimmed by 4 bases and V by 5 bases; bases with no gene match: 9. CDR3 length equals 15 residues. This CDR3 reads CASRISGTGLETQYF. The CDR3, as DNA: TGCGCCAGCAGGATATCCGGGACAGGGCTAGAGACCCAGTACTTC. The variable domain in full, with the rest retrieved from reference TRBV5-1 and TRBJ2-5, is KAGVTQTPRYLIKTRGQQVTLSCSPISGHRSVSWYQQTPGQGLQFLFEYFSETQRNKGNFPGRFSGRQFSNSRSEMNVSTLELGDSALYLCASRISGTGLETQYFGPGTRLLVL.

The V and J genes are TRBV7-9 and TRBJ1-2; no clear D gene. CDR3 length: 14 residues. The V gene's germline CDR1 is SEHNR and CDR2 FQNEAQ (reference sequence). V dropped 1 base and J dropped 5 bases, with 11 bases sitting between them. Here the CDR3 reads CASSLVEEGYGYTF. The CDR3 DNA is TGTGCCAGCAGCTTAGTGGAGGAAGGGTATGGCTACACCTTC.

The chain couples TRBV28 to TRBJ1-5; TRBD1 agrees at 8 bases. The CDR3 covers 13 residues. V gave up 5 bases and J gave up 4 bases; unmatched junction bases: 1. Germline values: CDR1 MDHEN, CDR2 SYDVKM. This CDR3 reads CASSRDRNQPQHF. CDR3 in DNA: TGTGCCAGCAGTCGGGACAGGAATCAGCCCCAGCATTTT. The full variable domain, completed using reference TRBV28 and TRBJ1-5, is DVKVTQSSRYLVKRTGEKVFLECVQDMDHENMFWYRQDPGLGLRLIYFSYDVKMKEKGDIPEGYSVSREKKERFSLILESASTNQTSMYLCASSRDRNQPQHFGDGTRLSIL.

The V call is TRBV14, the J call TRBJ2-5, with D hard to call. The CDR3 is 13 amino acids. The germline CDR1 and CDR2 sequences are SGHDN and FVKESK. The V gene lost 6 bases and the J gene lost 4 bases, with 12 bases spanning the gap. CDR3: CASRNPTLETQYF. The CDR3 region has the DNA TGTGCCAGCAGGAATCCGACATTAGAGACCCAGTACTTC.

The CDR3 loop reads CASSSGAGSEQTQYF. In nucleotides, the CDR3 is TGTGCCAGCAGCTCAGGTGCCGGGAGTGAACAGACCCAGTACTTC. The chain links TRBV11-2 to TRBJ2-5; TRBD2 might be the D (6 bases). Trimming stripped 4 bases from V and 6 bases from J, with 18 bases between. The germline V gene has CDR1 SGHAT and CDR2 FQNNGV. The CDR3 covers 15 residues.

The J gene is TRBJ1-4, the V gene TRBV15; D call uncertain. The CDR3 length is 15 residues. Germline CDR1 is LNHNV and CDR2 is YYDKDF (reference sequence). Trimming removed 5 bases at V and 0 bases at J, with 10 bases between. The CDR3 region has the DNA TGTGCCACCAGCTCCATCGGTGCAACTAATGAAAAACTGTTTTTT. Protein product: CATSSIGATNEKLFF.

This clone was recorded only once. This chain links TRBV28 with TRBJ2-7; no clear D gene. The germline gives CDR1 MDHEN, CDR2 SYDVKM. Trimming took off 2 bases at V and 5 bases at J, with 22 bases between the two ends. The CDR3 covers 17 residues. The CDR3 DNA reads as TGTGCCAGCAGTTTACGCACCGAGTTGTTGCGCCGTCACGAGCAGTACTTC. It is translated as CASSLRTELLRRHEQYF.

J is TRBJ1-6 and V is TRBV12-3 or TRBV12-4; D is unresolved. Trimming cost V 7 bases and J 5 bases, with 6 bases left between them. The CDR3 sequence is 12 residues long. CDR3 sequence: CASNINNSPLHF. CDR3 DNA sequence: TGTGCCAGCAACATTAATAATTCACCCCTCCACTTT.

The V call is TRBV18, the J call TRBJ1-4, with D unresolved. Germline-derived CDR1 and CDR2 are KGHSH and LQKENI. This CDR3 spans 14 amino acids. Trimming left V 6 bases short and J 6 bases short, with 14 bases between. In DNA, the CDR3 is TGTGCCAGCTCCATGAGCTCCGGGGATGAAAAACTGTTTTTT. Translating it yields CASSMSSGDEKLFF.

A note on this clone: Other DNA sequences in this sample translate to the same CDR3. V and J are TRBV9 and TRBJ2-3, with 8 bases fitting TRBD2. The CDR3 totals 15 residues. The germline gives CDR1 SGDLS, CDR2 YYNGEE. With 3 bases clipped from V and 6 bases from J, the junction kept 9 bases outside the gene matches. CDR3 sequence: CASSGSGRGADTQYF. In DNA, the CDR3 is TGTGCCAGCAGCGGAAGCGGGAGAGGGGCGGATACGCAGTATTTT.

The chain carries TRBV7-8 and TRBJ1-1; TRBD1 agrees at 7 bases. Germline trimming cut 5 bases from V and 0 bases from J; bases unmatched to any gene: 15. CDR1 and CDR2 (germline): SGHVS, FQNEAQ. The CDR3 covers 18 residues. The CDR3 sequence is CASSIFGPGQPMNTEAFF. CDR3 DNA sequence: TGTGCCAGCAGCATATTTGGGCCGGGACAGCCTATGAACACTGAAGCTTTCTTT.

The rearrangement joins TRBV7-8 to TRBJ2-3, with TRBD1 matching 7 bases. V was pared by 5 bases and J by 2 bases, with 7 bases of the junction left unmatched. The CDR3 sequence is 15 residues long. Per germline, CDR1 SGHVS and CDR2 FQNEAQ. CDR3 sequence (DNA): TGTGCCAGCAGCCTACAGGGGAGTTACACAGATACGCAGTATTTT. Its protein is CASSLQGSYTDTQYF.

This clone was counted a few times. The chain is built from TRBV6-1 and TRBJ1-6; 8 bases map to TRBD1. Trimming took 6 bases from V and 1 from J; bases not matched to a gene: 8. The CDR3 spans 17 residues. Looked up from germline, CDR1 is MNHNS and CDR2 is SASEGT. The CDR3 DNA reads as TGTGCCAGCAGCGAAAAAGGACAGGGATCCTATAATTCACCCCTCCACTTT. Translation gives CASSEKGQGSYNSPLHF.